A single sample gave rise to the 32 T cell receptor gamma chains below, sequenced in a study of Vδ1+ human thymocytes. Whole-study results and caveats: Thymic TRG and TRD repertoires appeared highly polyclonal, with Gaussian CDR3 length distributions.

Sequences come from RNA converted to cDNA by reverse transcription. Multiplex PCR used pooled V-gene forward primers and a constant-region reverse primer to amplify CDR3s. TCRdb used CATT to re-call clones from the multiplex PCR reads. The sample yields some 37,000 gamma-chain clones, roughly 21% seen once. These TCRs are of unknown antigen specificity. The sample consisted of Vdelta1+ gamma-delta thymocytes from the thymus. The sample's subset: FACS-sorted CD3+ TCRalphabeta- TCRVdelta1+ TCRVdelta2- thymocytes. All receptors come from a girl under three years old who had congenital heart surgery.

The chain couples TRGV2 to TRGJP2. This CDR3 comprises 13 residues. From germline, CDR1 is EGSNGY and CDR2 YDSYNSKV. V was pared by 0 bases and J by 12 bases, with 7 bases of the junction left unmatched. The CDR3 DNA follows: TGTGCCACCTGGGACGGGGCCTTGGGGATCAAGACGTTT. Its translation: CATWDGALGIKTF.

For this clone: This same CDR3 is encoded by further DNA sequences in the sample. The genes are TRGV9 and TRGJP. The germline gives CDR1 GITISATS, CDR2 ISYDGTV (reference sequence). Trimming at V came to 3 bases and at J to 4 bases, leaving 3 bases not matched to a gene. The CDR3 totals 16 residues. CDR3 DNA: TGTGCCTTGTGGGAGACCCAAGAGTTGGGCAAAAAAATCAAGGTATTT. This gives the protein CALWETQELGKKIKVF.

The rearrangement uses TRGV8 and TRGJP2. This CDR3 has 13 amino acids. CDR1 and CDR2 (germline): VENAVY, YDSYNSRV. The J segment lost 11 bases and the V segment lost 4 bases, leaving 10 bases of the junction unmatched. The CDR3 protein is CATWDNTEWIKTF. The CDR3, as DNA: TGTGCCACCTGGGACAACACCGAATGGATCAAGACGTTT.

This clone was found a few times. This chain links TRGV5 with TRGJ1 or TRGJ2. The germline V gene encodes CDR1 VINAFY and CDR2 YDVSNSKD. With V trimmed by 6 bases and J by 6 bases, 11 bases remained unmatched. CDR3 length: 13 residues. CDR3 amino acids: CATWSPRGYKKLF. The CDR3 DNA sequence: TGTGCCACCTGGAGCCCCAGGGGTTATAAGAAACTCTTT.

This clone has just a few counts. The chain couples TRGV8 to TRGJ1 or TRGJ2. Trimming took 0 bases from V and 8 from J; bases not matched to a gene: 4. The CDR3 loop spans 12 amino acids. Germline CDR1 VENAVY, CDR2 YDSYNSRV. The CDR3 region has the DNA TGTGCCACCTGGGATAGGCACCATAAGAAACTCTTT. Translated: CATWDRHHKKLF.

This clone was counted only a few times. The sample has other DNA sequences that encode this CDR3 too. This sequence joins TRGV8 and TRGJP2. CDR1 and CDR2 from the germline V gene are VENAVY and YDSYNSRV. The ends lost 5 bases at V and 0 bases at J; junction bases unmatched: 3. CDR3 size: 14 residues. The CDR3 coding sequence is TGTGCCACCTGGGGTCATAGTAGTGATTGGATCAAGACGTTT. It encodes CATWGHSSDWIKTF.

This clone was detected once. This chain links TRGV8 with TRGJP2. V shed 1 base and J 5 bases; nucleotides not matched to a gene: 10. Germline V gene sequence: CDR1 VENAVY, CDR2 YDSYNSRV. The CDR3 loop spans 16 amino acids. CDR3 nucleotide sequence: TGTGCCACCTGGGATAGAGGGGGGAGGAGTGATTGGATCAAGACGTTT. Residues: CATWDRGGRSDWIKTF.

This clone came up a few times. The genes are TRGV9 and TRGJ1 or TRGJ2. The CDR3 covers 13 residues. Germline CDR1 is GITISATS and CDR2 is ISYDGTV (reference sequence). Trimming took 3 bases from V and 5 from J; bases not matched to a gene: 7. The CDR3 loop reads CALWEKGNYKKLF. The CDR3 DNA reads TGTGCCTTGTGGGAGAAAGGGAATTATAAGAAACTCTTT.

The table lists this clone with a few counts. A much larger clone lies a single base off, so this may be a read error. Additional DNA sequences in this sample encode the identical CDR3. V is TRGV9 and J is TRGJ1 or TRGJ2. This CDR3 region has 13 residues. V shed 1 base, J shed 3 bases, and the junction held 3 bases outside the gene matches. Looked up from germline, CDR1 is GITISATS and CDR2 is ISYDGTV (reference sequence). The CDR3 DNA follows: TGTGCCTTGTGGGAGGTAATTTATTATAAGAAACTCTTT. Encoded protein: CALWEVIYYKKLF.

This clone was seen a handful of times. The chain links TRGV2 to TRGJ1 or TRGJ2. CDR1 and CDR2 from the germline V gene are EGSNGY and YDSYNSKV. V gave up 3 bases and J gave up 2 bases; unmatched junction bases: 4. There are 13 residues in the CDR3. The CDR3 nucleotides read TGTGCCACCTGGGACCTGGATTATTATAAGAAACTCTTT. Translation: CATWDLDYYKKLF.

The chain links TRGV9 to TRGJ1 or TRGJ2. Germline assignment: CDR1 GITISATS and CDR2 ISYDGTV (reference sequence). This CDR3 has 18 amino acids. After removal of 0 bases from V and 2 bases from J, the junction contained 16 bases not matched to a gene. The CDR3 DNA sequence: TGTGCCTTGTGGGAGGTGCTCTATCGCGAATGGGATTATTATAAGAAACTCTTT. It encodes CALWEVLYREWDYYKKLF.

This clone was counted only a few times. This chain joins TRGV8 and TRGJP1. The germline CDR1 and CDR2 sequences are VENAVY and YDSYNSRV. The V and J ends lost 6 bases and 4 bases, in that order; junction bases with no gene match: 2. CDR3 length equals 12 residues. The CDR3 sequence: CATWHTGWFKIF. The CDR3 DNA reads as TGTGCCACCTGGCACACTGGTTGGTTCAAGATATTT.

This clone is categorized as medium-sized (0.01 to 0.1%). This specimen includes other DNA sequences encoding the same CDR3. The chain is built from TRGV4 and TRGJ1 or TRGJ2. Trimming removed 0 bases from V and 8 bases from J; junction bases left unmatched: 1. The germline V gene encodes CDR1 EGSTGY and CDR2 YDSYTSSV. The CDR3 has 11 residues. The CDR3 DNA is TGTGCCACCTGGGATGGGGATAAGAAACTCTTT. Translating gives CATWDGDKKLF.

This clone was seen a handful of times. The chain carries TRGV9 and TRGJP2. CDR3 length: 15 amino acids. The germline V gene has CDR1 GITISATS and CDR2 ISYDGTV (reference sequence). With V trimmed by 1 base and J by 1 base, 3 bases remained unmatched. The CDR3 spells CALWEVCSSDWIKTF. CDR3 DNA sequence: TGTGCCTTGTGGGAGGTCTGTAGTAGTGATTGGATCAAGACGTTT.

A few counts support this clone. The rearrangement joins TRGV2 to TRGJP2. There are 17 residues in the CDR3. From germline, CDR1 is EGSNGY and CDR2 YDSYNSKV. V shed 1 base and J 0 bases; nucleotides not matched to a gene: 8. The CDR3 region is CATWDGSAYSSDWIKTF. The DNA of the CDR3 is TGTGCCACCTGGGACGGCTCCGCATATAGTAGTGATTGGATCAAGACGTTT.

The chain employs TRGV5 and TRGJ1 or TRGJ2. The CDR3 is 14 amino acids. Germline CDR1 is VINAFY and CDR2 is YDVSNSKD. J gave up 3 bases and V 1 base, and 6 bases lay outside the gene matches. CDR3 DNA: TGTGCCACCTGGGACAGCGGGATTTATTATAAGAAACTCTTT. Amino acid sequence: CATWDSGIYYKKLF.

A word on this clone: The protein held in TCRdb is that of a much larger clone and does not match this DNA's translation at residue 4, likely because of a read error; the protein shown is translated from the DNA. V is TRGV4 and J is TRGJ1 or TRGJ2. The CDR3 consists of 11 residues. CDR1 is EGSTGY, CDR2 YDSYTSSV, per germline. The CDR3 DNA reads as TGTGCCACCCGGGATCGTTATAAGAAACTCTTT. Encoded protein: CATRDRYKKLF.

The chain recombines TRGV9 with TRGJ1 or TRGJ2. The length of the CDR3 is 14 residues. The V segment lost 0 bases and the J segment 5 bases; nucleotides outside the gene matches: 7. CDR1 and CDR2 (germline): GITISATS, ISYDGTV (reference sequence). In DNA, the CDR3 is TGTGCCTTGTGGGAGGTGCATGAGGATTATAAGAAACTCTTT. It encodes CALWEVHEDYKKLF.

This clone has just a few counts. This CDR3 is also generated by other DNA sequences in the sample. This chain joins TRGV4 and TRGJ1 or TRGJ2. V lost 3 bases to trimming and J lost 3 bases; unmatched junction nucleotides: 5. The CDR3 has 13 residues. Germline V gene sequence: CDR1 EGSTGY, CDR2 YDSYTSSV. The chain's CDR3 is CATWDLGYYKKLF. In DNA, the CDR3 is TGTGCCACCTGGGATCTCGGTTATTATAAGAAACTCTTT.

The table lists this clone with a few counts. This chain joins TRGV8 and TRGJ1 or TRGJ2. CDR1 VENAVY and CDR2 YDSYNSRV come from the germline V gene. The ends lost 5 bases at V and 1 base at J; junction bases unmatched: 2. The CDR3 has 12 amino acids. CDR3 loop: CATWVNYYKKLF. DNA for the CDR3: TGTGCCACCTGGGTTAATTATTATAAGAAACTCTTT.

As for this clone: At the DNA level, this CDR3 is encoded by other sequences in the same sample as well. This chain connects TRGV9 to TRGJ1 or TRGJ2. The CDR3 totals 13 residues. V shed 2 bases and J 5 bases; nucleotides not matched to a gene: 6. CDR1 and CDR2 (germline): GITISATS, ISYDGTV (reference sequence). CDR3 sequence: CALWEDADYKKLF. CDR3 coding DNA: TGTGCCTTGTGGGAGGACGCCGATTATAAGAAACTCTTT.

This clone has a handful of counts. V and J are TRGV9 and TRGJ1 or TRGJ2. The CDR3 has 12 amino acids. With 4 bases clipped from V and 7 bases from J, the junction kept 7 bases outside the gene matches. Germline V gene data show CDR1 as GITISATS and CDR2 as ISYDGTV (reference sequence). This CDR3 reads CALWDLRYKKLF. The CDR3 nucleotides are TGTGCCTTGTGGGATCTGAGGTATAAGAAACTCTTT.

The chain recombines TRGV2 with TRGJ1 or TRGJ2. Germline V gene lookup returns CDR1 EGSNGY and CDR2 YDSYNSKV. V lost 6 bases and J lost 5; bases outside the gene matches: 10. CDR3 size: 13 residues. CDR3 sequence: CATWYARDYKKLF. The CDR3 bases are TGTGCCACCTGGTATGCGCGAGATTATAAGAAACTCTTT.

The chain combines TRGV8 with TRGJ1 or TRGJ2. CDR3 length: 12 amino acids. J gave up 7 bases and V 2 bases, and 5 bases lay outside the gene matches. CDR1 is VENAVY and CDR2 is YDSYNSRV in the germline V gene. CDR3 in amino acids: CATWDMNYKKLF. The CDR3 bases are TGTGCCACCTGGGATATGAACTATAAGAAACTCTTT.

This clone was seen more than once but under ten times. Other DNA sequences in the same sample also yield this CDR3. V usage is TRGV3 and J usage is TRGJP1. The CDR3 sequence is 15 residues long. Germline V gene data show CDR1 as VTNTFY and CDR2 as YDVSTARD (reference sequence). Germline trimming cut 0 bases from V and 1 base from J; bases unmatched to any gene: 2. The DNA of the CDR3 is TGTGCCACCTGGGACAGGCGTACCACTGGTTGGTTCAAGATATTT. Translation gives CATWDRRTTGWFKIF.

This clone appeared a few times. The junction differs from germline at one of its ends, possibly a read error. This chain connects TRGV3 to TRGJ1 or TRGJ2. The CDR3 length is 14 residues. The germline V gene has CDR1 VTNTFY and CDR2 YDVSTARD (reference sequence). The CDR3: CATWDRGNYYNKLF. As DNA, the CDR3 is TGTGCCACCTGGGACAGGGGGAATTATTATAATAAACTCTTT.

This chain joins TRGV2 and TRGJ1 or TRGJ2. CDR1 is EGSNGY, CDR2 YDSYNSKV, per germline. There are 13 residues in the CDR3. V lost 1 base, J lost 12 bases, and 12 bases stayed unmatched. The CDR3 loop is CATWDGQDLGKLF. Written as DNA, the CDR3 is TGTGCCACCTGGGACGGCCAGGATTTGGGGAAACTCTTT.

This clone was found a few times. The chain combines TRGV4 with TRGJ1 or TRGJ2. This CDR3 contains 13 residues. Germline-derived CDR1 and CDR2 are EGSTGY and YDSYTSSV. J lost 3 bases, V lost 4 bases, and 6 bases had no gene match. The CDR3 sequence is CATWERVYYKKLF. Here the CDR3 DNA reads TGTGCCACCTGGGAGAGGGTTTATTATAAGAAACTCTTT.

The gene calls are TRGV3 and TRGJ1 or TRGJ2. CDR3 size: 14 residues. Per germline, CDR1 VTNTFY and CDR2 YDVSTARD (reference sequence). Unmatched junction bases numbered 9, after V lost 1 base and J lost 6 bases. In DNA form, the CDR3 reads TGTGCCACCTGGGACAGCCACCGGGGTTATAAGAAACTCTTT. This codes for CATWDSHRGYKKLF.

A note on this clone: This may be a read error: a much more frequent sequence differs by one nucleotide. The genes are TRGV3 and TRGJ1 or TRGJ2. J gave up 4 bases and V 4 bases, and 4 bases lay outside the gene matches. The germline V gene encodes CDR1 VTNTFY and CDR2 YDVSTARD (reference sequence). The CDR3 covers 12 residues. CDR3 loop: CATWERYYKKLF. As DNA, the CDR3 is TGTGCCACCTGGGAAAGGTATTATAAGAAACTCTTT.

This sequence joins TRGV4 and TRGJ1 or TRGJ2. Germline loops: CDR1 EGSTGY, CDR2 YDSYTSSV. The V segment lost 9 bases and the J segment 7 bases; nucleotides outside the gene matches: 12. The CDR3 runs 12 residues. CDR3 DNA: TGTGCCACCCCCAAAGGGGCCTATAAGAAACTCTTT. Protein product: CATPKGAYKKLF.

The V gene is TRGV2, the J gene TRGJ1 or TRGJ2. CDR3 length equals 13 residues. Germline assignment: CDR1 EGSNGY and CDR2 YDSYNSKV. V shed 0 bases and J 9 bases; nucleotides not matched to a gene: 8. The CDR3 region is CATWDGQETKKLF. As DNA, the CDR3 is TGTGCCACCTGGGACGGGCAAGAGACTAAGAAACTCTTT.